The text below deals with one TCR beta chain. What it binds is unknown. A much larger clone differs by one base, so this may be a read error. TCRdb ran MiXCR on the 5' RACE reads and lists one entry per CDR3 protein. Found here are approximately 260,000 distinct CDR3 sequences, roughly an eighth of them singletons; the top ten hold around 8.3%. This sample was included in a study of identical twins. Findings and limits, study-wide: Within beta out-of-frame sequences, the excess sharing observed between twins was weaker. Sequences that were out-of-frame, alpha and twin-shared displayed an excess of low generation probability.

CDR3 length: 15 residues. The J segment lost 4 bases and the V segment lost 10 bases, leaving 14 bases of the junction unmatched. What was sequenced was memory (CD45RO+) T cells sorted from blood. The V and J genes are TRBV12-3 or TRBV12-4 and TRBJ2-5; 8 bases match TRBD1. The sequence was obtained from a woman younger than 35 in good health. This CDR3 reads CANASQPGGRETQYF. CDR3 in DNA: TGTGCCAACGCATCACAGCCAGGGGGCAGAGAGACCCAGTACTTC.